These 23 T cell receptor beta chains were all obtained from the same sample, sequenced in a study of Tregs in tolerant kidney transplant recipients. For these receptors, no antigen is known. Only in-frame clones appear in the TCRdb table, and some are missing; sequencing was by immunoSEQ multiplex PCR. The sample holds roughly 4,200 clones, roughly 56% seen once. Sequencing was done on a sample of CD8+ T cells from blood cultured with allogeneic cells. These receptors were taken from a human donor in good health.

In its sample, this clone was seen a few times. This chain connects TRBV6-1 to TRBJ1-3; D remains ambiguous. Trimming removed 4 bases from V and 5 bases from J, with 0 bases in between. CDR3 length equals 10 residues. Germline V gives CDR1 MNHNS, CDR2 SASEGT. The CDR3 DNA reads as TGTGCCAGCAGTGGAAACACCATATATTTT. Its protein product is CASSGNTIYF.

This chain joins TRBV4-1 and TRBJ1-5; D might be TRBD1 (6 bases). CDR3 length: 16 amino acids. Germline CDR1 MGHRA, CDR2 YSYEKL. Trimming stripped 4 bases from V and 2 bases from J, with 15 bases between. The CDR3 DNA reads as TGCGCCAGCAGCCCGAACCCAGGGGAGGGCAATCAGCCCCAGCATTTT. It specifies CASSPNPGEGNQPQHF.

This rearrangement joins TRBV5-8 to TRBJ2-7, with 8 bases lining up with TRBD1. V lost 0 bases to trimming and J lost 3 bases; unmatched junction nucleotides: 11. The CDR3 sequence is 17 residues long. Germline V CDR1 and CDR2: SGHTS, YDEGEE. In nucleotides, the CDR3 is TGTGCCAGCAGCTTGGTAGGACAGGGTCCTTTGGGCTACGAGCAGTACTTC. Encoded protein: CASSLVGQGPLGYEQYF.

The chain couples TRBV10-2 to TRBJ2-7, with D uncertain. Germline values: CDR1 WSHSY, CDR2 SAAADI. The CDR3 has 13 amino acids. Deletions cut 6 bases from V and 2 bases from J, with 11 bases between. CDR3 loop: CASSGPSPYEQYF. In DNA form, the CDR3 reads TGCGCCAGCAGCGGACCTTCCCCCTACGAGCAGTACTTC.

The chain links TRBV29-1 to TRBJ1-2; D call uncertain. This CDR3 is 15 amino acids long. Deletions cut 3 bases from V and 4 bases from J, with 18 bases between. Germline assignment: CDR1 SQVTM and CDR2 ANQGSEA. The CDR3 DNA sequence: TGCAGCGTTGATGAGCTCGAAGGGTGGAGCTATGGCTACACCTTC. Its translation: CSVDELEGWSYGYTF.

The genes are TRBV9 and TRBJ2-3; D is possibly TRBD1 or TRBD2 (6 bases each). Trimming took 0 bases from V and 2 from J, leaving 13 bases between them. The germline gives CDR1 SGDLS, CDR2 YYNGEE. The CDR3 has 16 residues. CDR3 in DNA: TGTGCCAGCAGCGTAGTCCCAACGGGGGCCACAGATACGCAGTATTTT. This encodes CASSVVPTGATDTQYF.

The gene calls are TRBV11-2 and TRBJ2-3, with D possibly TRBD1 on 6 matching bases. This CDR3 spans 15 amino acids. V dropped 5 bases and J dropped 0 bases, with 12 bases sitting between them. Looked up from germline, CDR1 is SGHAT and CDR2 is FQNNGV. In DNA, the CDR3 is TGTGCCAGCAGCAAGGGGGTTACCAGCACAGATACGCAGTATTTT. This gives the protein CASSKGVTSTDTQYF.

The rearrangement uses TRBV19 and TRBJ1-3; 8 bases align to TRBD1. The V gene end was trimmed by 5 bases and the J gene end by 3 bases; junction bases not matched to a gene: 6. The CDR3 covers 15 residues. CDR1 and CDR2 from the germline V gene are LNHDA and SQIVND (reference sequence). CDR3 sequence: CASSLWTGHGNTIYF. The CDR3 DNA reads as TGTGCCAGTAGTTTGTGGACAGGGCATGGAAACACCATATATTTT.

The chain carries TRBV7-6 and TRBJ1-1, with TRBD1 matching over 8 bases. V lost 1 base and J lost 5; bases outside the gene matches: 0. CDR1 and CDR2 (germline): SGHVS, FNYEAQ. This CDR3 is 13 amino acids long. CDR3 sequence: CASSLGQGTEAFF. CDR3 sequence (DNA): TGTGCCAGCAGCTTAGGACAGGGGACTGAAGCTTTCTTT.

This chain uses TRBV5-4 with TRBJ1-6; D may be TRBD1 (5 bases). Looked up from germline, CDR1 is SGHNT and CDR2 is YYREEE (reference sequence). The CDR3 has 14 amino acids. Trimming took off 6 bases at V and 10 bases at J, with 17 bases between the two ends. The CDR3 DNA reads as TGTGCCAGCAATATTGGGGGGAGTGGATCACCCCTCCACTTT. Translating it yields CASNIGGSGSPLHF. Complete variable domain (other parts from reference TRBV5-4 and TRBJ1-6): ETGVTQSPTHLIKTRGQQVTLRCSSQSGHNTVSWYQQALGQGPQFIFQYYREEENGRGNFPPRFSGLQFPNYSSELNVNALELDDSALYLCASNIGGSGSPLHFGNGTRLTVT.

The V and J genes are TRBV5-6 and TRBJ1-6; TRBD1 is a possible D gene (6 bases). Germline V gene data show CDR1 as SGHDT and CDR2 as YYEEEE. The CDR3 totals 13 residues. Trimming removed 6 bases at V and 11 bases at J, with 15 bases between. Written as DNA, the CDR3 is TGTGCCAGCATCTCCGGGACATCTCCACCCCTCCACTTT. Protein: CASISGTSPPLHF.

This rearrangement joins TRBV10-2 to TRBJ2-7; D might be TRBD1 or TRBD2, each matching 5 bases. CDR3 length: 14 amino acids. Germline V gives CDR1 WSHSY, CDR2 SAAADI. Trimming pared 6 bases from V and 4 bases from J, leaving 16 bases between. CDR3 loop: CASRDGLGAYEQYF. The CDR3 region has the DNA TGCGCCAGCAGGGATGGACTTGGGGCTTACGAGCAGTACTTC.

V and J are TRBV27 and TRBJ1-5; D is unclear. Trimming removed 3 bases from V and 2 bases from J, with 5 bases in between. The CDR3 has 13 amino acids. Germline CDR1 MNHEY, CDR2 SMNVEV (reference sequence). CDR3 sequence reads: CASSFGGNQPQHF. CDR3 in DNA: TGTGCCAGCAGTTTTGGGGGCAATCAGCCCCAGCATTTT.

The V gene is TRBV27, the J gene TRBJ2-7; tentatively, D is TRBD1 (6 bases). V lost 5 bases to trimming and J lost 3 bases, with 23 bases between them. Germline loops: CDR1 MNHEY, CDR2 SMNVEV (reference sequence). This CDR3 has 17 amino acids. For the CDR3, the DNA is TGTGCCAGCAGTCACATATCTACTACAGGGATAGGCTACGAGCAGTACTTC. Protein: CASSHISTTGIGYEQYF.

This clone showed up just once. The rearrangement joins TRBV7-9 to TRBJ2-7, with D possibly being TRBD2 (6 bases). Germline-derived CDR1 and CDR2 are SEHNR and FQNEAQ (reference sequence). Trimming shortened V by 2 bases and J by 2 bases, and 13 bases separated the two germline ends. This CDR3 has 15 residues. In DNA form, the CDR3 reads TGTGCCAGCAGCTTAATCCTCCGCGGGGCCTACGAGCAGTACTTC. Protein sequence: CASSLILRGAYEQYF. The full variable domain, its missing parts supplied by reference TRBV7-9 and TRBJ2-7, is DTGVSQNPRHKITKRGQNVTFRCDPISEHNRLYWYRQTLGQGPEFLTYFQNEAQLEKSRLLSDRFSAERPKGSFSTLEIQRTEQGDSAMYLCASSLILRGAYEQYFGPGTRLTVT.

The chain uses TRBV5-5 and TRBJ2-7; D unresolved. V was cut by 3 bases and J by 3 bases, with 13 bases left in between. The CDR3 covers 14 residues. Germline assignment: CDR1 SGHKS and CDR2 YYEKEE (reference sequence). CDR3: CASSSDVMDYEQYF. CDR3 bases: TGTGCCAGCAGCTCGGACGTTATGGACTACGAGCAGTACTTC.

Comments on this clone: One end of the junction does not line up with germline, which may come from a read error. V is TRBV29-1 and J is TRBJ2-2; D gene uncertain. Germline loops: CDR1 SQVTM, CDR2 ANQGSEA. This CDR3 comprises 12 residues. CDR3: CSIEGYTGELFF. Written as DNA, the CDR3 is TGCAGCATTGAAGGGTACACCGGGGAGCTGTTTTTT.

This clone is labeled as large. The genes are TRBV29-1 and TRBJ1-1, with D possibly matching TRBD1 (5 bases). Germline-derived CDR1 and CDR2 are SQVTM and ANQGSEA. This CDR3 comprises 12 residues. V lost 6 bases and J 7 bases, leaving 15 bases between the germline ends. CDR3: CSVVGPGGEAFF. CDR3 nucleotides: TGCAGCGTAGTAGGGCCCGGGGGTGAAGCTTTCTTT.

This clone has a handful of counts. The chain links TRBV7-2 to TRBJ1-2; perhaps TRBD1 as D (5 bases). V was trimmed by 4 bases and J by 6 bases, leaving 15 bases between them. Germline CDR1 reads SGHTA; CDR2 reads FQGNSA. This CDR3 has 14 amino acids. The CDR3 coding sequence is TGTGCCAGCAGCTCGCTCTTCCAGGGAAATGGCTACACCTTC. Its translation: CASSSLFQGNGYTF.

The chain employs TRBV4-3 and TRBJ2-7, with 8 bases matching TRBD1. The trim removed 4 bases at V and 2 bases at J, leaving 4 bases unmatched. The CDR3 loop spans 14 amino acids. Germline assignment: CDR1 LGHNA and CDR2 YSLEER. CDR3 sequence (DNA): TGCGCCAGCAGCCCTGACAGGGGCCCCTACGAGCAGTACTTC. Translation: CASSPDRGPYEQYF.

This clone was recorded once. The chain uses TRBV15 and TRBJ2-7; TRBD1 might be the D (5 bases). The germline V gene encodes CDR1 LNHNV and CDR2 YYDKDF (reference sequence). Trimming took off 3 bases at V and 3 bases at J, with 9 bases between the two ends. The CDR3 is 13 residues long. CDR3 sequence: CATSSRQSYEQYF. CDR3 bases: TGTGCCACCAGCAGCCGACAGAGCTACGAGCAGTACTTC.

The CDR3 DNA reads TGCGCCAGCAGCTTTTACAGGGGAGGTTTGTACGAGCAGTACTTC. Encoded protein: CASSFYRGGLYEQYF. The rearrangement uses TRBV5-1 and TRBJ2-7; TRBD1 is a possible D gene (7 bases). Germline values: CDR1 SGHRS, CDR2 YFSETQ. This CDR3 contains 15 residues. Trimming left V 2 bases short and J 4 bases short, with 16 bases between. The full variable domain, rest sourced from reference TRBV5-1 and TRBJ2-7, is KAGVTQTPRYLIKTRGQQVTLSCSPISGHRSVSWYQQTPGQGLQFLFEYFSETQRNKGNFPGRFSGRQFSNSRSEMNVSTLELGDSALYLCASSFYRGGLYEQYFGPGTRLTVT.

The sample holds a few counts of this clone. The DNA for the CDR3 is TGTGCCAGCAGCTTGGCCCCTGGCTGGCAGTACTTC. Its translation is CASSLAPGWQYF. The chain is built from TRBV7-2 and TRBJ2-7; D is undetermined. Trimming took 3 bases from V and 9 from J, leaving 12 bases between them. Germline CDR1 is SGHTA and CDR2 is FQGNSA. This CDR3 has 12 residues.